What follows are 8 T cell receptor beta chains derived from one specimen sequenced in a study of T cells in localized non-small cell lung cancer. The assay was immunoSEQ multiplex PCR, and TCRdb's table has in-frame clones only and misses some. The sample yields about 41,000 clones, about nine tenths seen once. The material sequenced was peripheral blood, taken before any cancer treatment. These TCRs come from a female donor of 60 years or more with stage I squamous cell lung carcinoma.

This clone appeared once. The J gene is TRBJ2-7, the V gene TRBV7-2, with TRBD2 matching over 11 bases. CDR1 is SGHTA and CDR2 is FQGNSA in the germline V gene. Trimming at V came to 6 bases and at J to 5 bases, leaving 9 bases not matched to a gene. The CDR3 runs to 15 residues. The chain's CDR3 is CASRLIAGGPNEQYF. As DNA, the CDR3 is TGTGCCAGCAGGCTAATAGCGGGAGGGCCGAACGAGCAGTACTTC.

In its sample, this clone was seen once. The J gene is TRBJ2-2, the V gene TRBV29-1; a weak D match, TRBD2 (6 bases). The CDR3 consists of 12 residues. Per germline, CDR1 SQVTM and CDR2 ANQGSEA. V lost 4 bases to trimming and J lost 6 bases, with 9 bases between them. CDR3 sequence reads: CSVGWEAGELFF. CDR3 sequence (DNA): TGCAGCGTTGGGTGGGAGGCCGGGGAGCTGTTTTTT.

The genes are TRBV18 and TRBJ1-3; D gene uncertain. The germline V gene has CDR1 KGHSH and CDR2 LQKENI. V was trimmed by 1 base and J by 4 bases, leaving 11 bases between them. This CDR3 region has 15 residues. The CDR3 coding sequence is TGTGCCAGCTCACCACGGGCCGGGGAAGGAAACACCATATATTTT. This gives the protein CASSPRAGEGNTIYF.

This clone was observed once. The chain employs TRBV5-8 and TRBJ1-4, with 7 bases aligning to TRBD1. This CDR3 region has 13 residues. Looked up from germline, CDR1 is SGHTS and CDR2 is YDEGEE. Losses at the gene ends were 3 bases for V and 8 bases for J; bases not matched to a gene: 4. CDR3 amino acids: CASSWGDREKLFF. CDR3 DNA sequence: TGTGCCAGCAGCTGGGGGGACAGAGAAAAACTGTTTTTT.

The chain has TRBV19 and TRBJ1-5; D perhaps matches TRBD1 (6 bases). Trimming cost V 6 bases and J 3 bases, with 12 bases left between them. The CDR3 runs 14 residues. Germline loops: CDR1 LNHDA, CDR2 SQIVND (reference sequence). CDR3 loop: CASSRTVYNQPQHF. DNA of the CDR3: TGTGCCAGTAGCAGGACAGTATACAATCAGCCCCAGCATTTT.

The J gene is TRBJ2-3, the V gene TRBV9, with 9 nucleotides matching TRBD2. The length of the CDR3 is 14 residues. The V and J ends lost 4 bases and 7 bases, in that order; junction bases with no gene match: 7. Looked up from germline, CDR1 is SGDLS and CDR2 is YYNGEE. As DNA, the CDR3 is TGTGCCAGCAGCCCCGGACTAGCGCTAAATACGCAGTATTTT. This gives the protein CASSPGLALNTQYF.

The V and J genes are TRBV5-1 and TRBJ2-2; possible D gene TRBD1, 5 bases. Germline V gene data show CDR1 as SGHRS and CDR2 as YFSETQ. V dropped 0 bases and J dropped 0 bases, with 6 bases sitting between them. The CDR3 covers 15 residues. CDR3 sequence reads: CASSLAGPNTGELFF. As DNA, the CDR3 is TGCGCCAGCAGCTTGGCAGGGCCGAACACCGGGGAGCTGTTTTTT.

This chain connects TRBV25-1 to TRBJ1-4; no clear D gene. This CDR3 comprises 15 residues. CDR1 and CDR2 (germline): MGHDK, SYGVNS. Trimming left V 3 bases short and J 7 bases short, with 15 bases between. This chain's CDR3 is CASSDPRGFGEKLFF. The CDR3 coding sequence is TGTGCCAGCAGTGACCCCAGAGGGTTCGGTGAAAAACTGTTTTTT.